This passage covers 30 T cell receptor beta chains from one sample sequenced in a study of identical twins. TCRdb re-analysed the 5' RACE reads in MiXCR, keeping a single row per CDR3 protein. The repertoire includes around 650,000 distinct CDR3 sequences, around 7.5% of them detected once, and 1.6% sits in the top ten. The sample was also linked to a second study, of yellow fever vaccine responses in identical twins.

The sample taken for sequencing was PBMCs. Every receptor here comes from a woman under 30 in good health.

The V call is TRBV9, the J call TRBJ2-3, with 12 positions matching TRBD2. Trimming at V came to 0 bases and at J to 6 bases, leaving 8 bases not matched to a gene. Per germline, CDR1 SGDLS and CDR2 YYNGEE. The CDR3 sequence is 17 residues long. CDR3 sequence: CASSVGPSGGAGDTQYF. Written as DNA, the CDR3 is TGTGCCAGCAGCGTAGGGCCTAGCGGGGGGGCCGGGGATACGCAGTATTTT.

The gene calls are TRBV5-1 and TRBJ1-6; D perhaps matches TRBD1 (5 bases). V lost 4 bases to trimming and J lost 6 bases, with 14 bases between them. The CDR3 sequence is 15 residues long. Germline CDR1 is SGHRS and CDR2 is YFSETQ. CDR3 region: CASSTWGESNSPLHF. In DNA, the CDR3 is TGCGCCAGCAGCACCTGGGGCGAAAGTAATTCACCCCTCCACTTT.

The table lists this clonotype with many counts. The chain has TRBV29-1 and TRBJ2-5; no clear D gene. This CDR3 has 13 residues. Germline CDR1 and CDR2: SQVTM and ANQGSEA. The ends were cut back, 7 bases at V and 5 bases at J, with 17 bases in the middle. In DNA form, the CDR3 reads TGCAGCGCTCCGGGTCAACACCCGGAGACCCAGTACTTC. It encodes CSAPGQHPETQYF.

This clonotype was seen at least ten times. The V call is TRBV4-1, the J call TRBJ1-2, with 9 bases aligning to TRBD1. Germline CDR1 is MGHRA and CDR2 is YSYEKL. The CDR3 consists of 16 residues. Unmatched junction bases numbered 4, after V lost 0 bases and J lost 2 bases. The chain's CDR3 is CASSQEGTGPNYGYTF. The CDR3 region has the DNA TGCGCCAGCAGCCAAGAAGGGACAGGGCCGAACTATGGCTACACCTTC.

Many counts were recorded for this clonotype. The gene calls are TRBV9 and TRBJ2-3; D might be TRBD1 (6 bases). CDR1 SGDLS and CDR2 YYNGEE come from the germline V gene. CDR3 length: 16 amino acids. Trimming shortened V by 4 bases and J by 0 bases, and 15 bases separated the two germline ends. DNA of the CDR3: TGTGCCAGCAGCCCGACAGGCAGCTTAAGCACAGATACGCAGTATTTT. Translation: CASSPTGSLSTDTQYF.

V gene TRBV7-7 combines with J gene TRBJ2-5; D not certain. V gave up 7 bases and J gave up 7 bases, with 13 bases separating them. The germline gives CDR1 SSHAT, CDR2 FNYEAQ (reference sequence). This CDR3 spans 12 amino acids. Written as DNA, the CDR3 is TGTGCCAGCACAGGAGACACCGGGACCCAGTACTTC. Protein: CASTGDTGTQYF.

This clonotype occurred many times. The CDR3 loop is CASSSSGGGHNEQFF. The CDR3 nucleotides are TGTGCCAGCAGCTCAAGCGGGGGGGGACACAATGAGCAGTTCTTC. The J gene is TRBJ2-1, the V gene TRBV11-2; 10 positions match TRBD2. This CDR3 region has 15 residues. The germline CDR1 and CDR2 sequences are SGHAT and FQNNGV. The V segment lost 4 bases and the J segment 5 bases; nucleotides outside the gene matches: 5.

This clonotype occurred a few times. This chain uses TRBV29-1 with TRBJ2-3, with 9 bases matching TRBD2. There are 15 residues in the CDR3. Germline trimming cut 4 bases from V and 4 bases from J; bases unmatched to any gene: 9. Germline-derived CDR1 and CDR2 are SQVTM and ANQGSEA. DNA for the CDR3: TGCAGCGTTGTCCGCGCTAGCGGGGTTCCAGATACGCAGTATTTT. This translates into CSVVRASGVPDTQYF.

Many counts were recorded for this clonotype. This chain joins TRBV4-1 and TRBJ2-1, with D possibly TRBD2 on 6 matching bases. Germline V gene data show CDR1 as MGHRA and CDR2 as YSYEKL. This CDR3 contains 19 residues. Trimming took off 6 bases at V and 9 bases at J, with 33 bases between the two ends. The CDR3 sequence is CASRLKTRLVGPQWGEQFF. CDR3 DNA sequence: TGCGCCAGCAGGTTGAAGACTCGACTAGTGGGTCCTCAATGGGGTGAGCAGTTCTTC.

This clonotype was counted between two and nine times. The rearrangement uses TRBV20-1 and TRBJ1-1; TRBD1 might be the D (5 bases). The germline CDR1 and CDR2 sequences are DFQATT and SNEGSKA (reference sequence). V was trimmed by 2 bases and J by 0 bases, leaving 13 bases between them. CDR3 length equals 15 residues. The CDR3 DNA is TGCAGTGCTAGATCGATTAGGGGCATGAACACTGAAGCTTTCTTT. Translated, it gives CSARSIRGMNTEAFF.

V gene TRBV7-2 combines with J gene TRBJ2-7; TRBD1 matches at 10 bases. Germline V gene data show CDR1 as SGHTA and CDR2 as FQGNSA. The V segment lost 5 bases and the J segment 4 bases; nucleotides outside the gene matches: 8. The CDR3 sequence is 15 residues long. This chain's CDR3 is CASSARDRGVYEQYF. In DNA, the CDR3 is TGTGCCAGCAGCGCCCGGGACAGGGGAGTTTACGAGCAGTACTTC.

This clonotype was observed at least ten times. V usage is TRBV5-1 and J usage is TRBJ2-1; 8 positions match TRBD2. The CDR3 is made up of 12 amino acids. V lost 2 bases to trimming and J lost 9 bases; unmatched junction nucleotides: 1. The germline V gene has CDR1 SGHRS and CDR2 YFSETQ. The CDR3: CASSLAGVEQFF. DNA of the CDR3: TGCGCCAGCAGCTTAGCGGGGGTTGAGCAGTTCTTC.

This clonotype was recorded many times. This chain links TRBV24-1 with TRBJ2-1, with 8 positions matching TRBD2. The junction had 7 bases not matched to a gene; V was cut back by 7 bases and J by 9 bases. Germline V lookup: CDR1 KGHDR, CDR2 SFDVKD. The CDR3 has 13 residues. The CDR3 bases are TGTGCCACCAGGGCAGCGGGAGAGGGTGAGCAGTTCTTC. This sequence encodes CATRAAGEGEQFF.

Many counts were recorded for this clonotype. This chain's CDR3 is CASTPWGSLPYEQYF. CDR3 nucleotide sequence: TGTGCCAGCACCCCTTGGGGGTCTCTTCCCTACGAGCAGTACTTC. The V call is TRBV28, the J call TRBJ2-7, with D possibly being TRBD1 or TRBD2 (5 bases each). Germline-derived CDR1 and CDR2 are MDHEN and SYDVKM. The CDR3 is made up of 15 amino acids. Trimming pared 7 bases from V and 2 bases from J, leaving 18 bases between.

The V and J genes are TRBV28 and TRBJ1-5, with D hard to call. The germline V and J ends were trimmed by 2 bases and 9 bases, with 8 bases remaining between them. This CDR3 contains 12 residues. CDR1 is MDHEN, CDR2 SYDVKM, per germline. The CDR3 DNA reads as TGTGCCAGCAGTTTAGATCGGCTGCCCCAGCATTTT. It codes for CASSLDRLPQHF.

This clonotype has only a few counts. The junction shows a germline mismatch at one end, possibly a read error. This sequence joins TRBV12-3 or TRBV12-4 and TRBJ1-2, with TRBD1 identical over 8 bases. The CDR3 has 12 amino acids. The CDR3 sequence: CASSLGPRGPAF. The DNA for the CDR3 is TGTGCCAGCAGTTTAGGACCCAGGGGGCCGGCCTTC.

The rearrangement uses TRBV29-1 and TRBJ2-1, with TRBD2 as a possible D gene (6 bases). The CDR3 runs to 14 residues. Germline V lookup: CDR1 SQVTM, CDR2 ANQGSEA. Trimming took 7 bases from V and 0 from J, leaving 13 bases between them. The CDR3 DNA is TGCAGCGGTAAAGCGGGTGGCTCCTACAATGAGCAGTTCTTC. Its translation is CSGKAGGSYNEQFF.

This clonotype was picked up many times. The chain uses TRBV12-3 or TRBV12-4 and TRBJ1-1; D remains ambiguous. The germline V and J ends were trimmed by 3 bases and 6 bases, with 8 bases remaining between them. CDR3 length: 12 residues. The CDR3 sequence: CASSLTTSEAFF. Here the CDR3 DNA reads TGTGCCAGCAGTTTGACGACATCTGAAGCTTTCTTT.

The chain has TRBV9 and TRBJ1-2; D remains ambiguous. The CDR3 runs 15 residues. Between the trimmed V and J ends, which lost 0 bases and 0 bases, there was a span of 9 bases. CDR1 and CDR2 (germline): SGDLS, YYNGEE. CDR3 nucleotide sequence: TGTGCCAGCAGCGTAGGTTTAGGATCTAACTATGGCTACACCTTC. It translates to CASSVGLGSNYGYTF.

This clonotype turned up a few times. The CDR3 protein is CASSPILNWGALDTEAFF. The DNA of the CDR3 is TGCGCCAGCAGCCCAATTCTAAATTGGGGGGCGTTGGACACTGAAGCTTTCTTT. The chain joins TRBV5-1 to TRBJ1-1, with a weak D call TRBD1 (6 bases). Trimming removed 4 bases from V and 3 bases from J, with 25 bases in between. The CDR3 is 18 residues long. Germline V gene sequence: CDR1 SGHRS, CDR2 YFSETQ.

This clonotype was seen at least ten times. V usage is TRBV6-6 and J usage is TRBJ2-2; perhaps TRBD1 as D (6 bases). The CDR3 runs to 13 residues. Trimming shortened V by 2 bases and J by 6 bases, and 7 bases separated the two germline ends. The germline V gene encodes CDR1 MNHNY and CDR2 SVGAGI (reference sequence). The CDR3 loop reads CASSYRTAGELFF. The DNA for the CDR3 is TGTGCCAGCAGTTACCGGACAGCCGGGGAGCTGTTTTTT.

The CDR3 sequence is CASSELAGVGSEQFF. The CDR3 bases are TGTGCCAGCAGTGAACTAGCGGGAGTAGGGAGTGAGCAGTTCTTC. The chain combines TRBV2 with TRBJ2-1; TRBD2 matches at 10 bases. This CDR3 is 15 amino acids long. Per the germline V gene, CDR1 is SNHLY and CDR2 is FYNNEI. J gave up 9 bases and V 2 bases, and 7 bases lay outside the gene matches. The full variable domain, completed using reference TRBV2 and TRBJ2-1, is EPEVTQTPSHQVTQMGQEVILRCVPISNHLYFYWYRQILGQKVEFLVSFYNNEISEKSEIFDDQFSVERPDGSNFTLKIRSTKLEDSAMYFCASSELAGVGSEQFFGPGTRLTVL.

The chain couples TRBV6-5 to TRBJ2-6, with no clear D. Between the trimmed V and J ends, which lost 2 bases and 2 bases, there was a span of 7 bases. The germline V gene encodes CDR1 MNHEY and CDR2 SVGAGI. This CDR3 has 15 residues. CDR3 coding DNA: TGTGCCAGCAGTTACAGCTCCGCTGGGGCCAACGTCCTGACTTTC. This translates into CASSYSSAGANVLTF.

This clonotype was detected many times. V and J are TRBV12-3 or TRBV12-4 and TRBJ2-3; 9 bases are a match to TRBD2. There are 17 residues in the CDR3. Trimming at V came to 7 bases and at J to 5 bases, leaving 16 bases not matched to a gene. CDR3 nucleotide sequence: TGTGCCAGCACCTCGCCCGCGGGAGGGAATAAAATAGATACGCAGTATTTT. As protein: CASTSPAGGNKIDTQYF.

This clonotype was seen at least ten times. This chain connects TRBV2 to TRBJ2-1, with TRBD2 as a possible D gene (7 bases). Germline CDR1 SNHLY, CDR2 FYNNEI. V shed 8 bases and J shed 3 bases, with 17 bases lying between them. This CDR3 comprises 15 residues. CDR3 nucleotides: TGTGCCAGCCGACCAAGGGGGGGAAACTACAATGAGCAGTTCTTC. The encoded protein is CASRPRGGNYNEQFF.

This clonotype was seen only once. Since a much larger clone is just one base distant, this may be a read error. The conserved phenylalanine or tryptophan normally closing the CDR3 is absent here, so this likely arose from a read error. The rearrangement uses TRBV28 and TRBJ2-3; 7 bases fit TRBD2. The V gene end was trimmed by 11 bases and the J gene end by 2 bases; junction bases not matched to a gene: 13. The CDR3 covers 15 residues. The germline gives CDR1 MDHEN, CDR2 SYDVKM. The CDR3 here is CAHRDGGGITDTQYI. The CDR3 DNA follows: TGTGCCCACCGGGACGGCGGGGGAATCACAGATACGCAGTATATT.

The sample holds a few counts of this clonotype. The chain carries TRBV3-1 and TRBJ2-1, with 11 bases matching TRBD2. The CDR3 consists of 17 residues. Looked up from germline, CDR1 is LGHDT and CDR2 is YNNKEL (reference sequence). J gave up 6 bases and V 0 bases, and 7 bases lay outside the gene matches. The CDR3 loop reads CASSQELPLAGGNEQFF. As DNA, the CDR3 is TGTGCCAGCAGCCAAGAACTCCCGCTAGCGGGGGGCAATGAGCAGTTCTTC.

This rearrangement joins TRBV3-1 to TRBJ1-2; D not resolved. The germline V gene has CDR1 LGHDT and CDR2 YNNKEL (reference sequence). The V gene lost 3 bases and the J gene lost 5 bases, with 7 bases spanning the gap. The CDR3 contains 12 residues. CDR3 sequence (DNA): TGTGCCAGCAGCCAGAGATCTTATGGCTACACCTTC. Protein sequence: CASSQRSYGYTF.

This chain uses TRBV14 with TRBJ2-1, with D unresolved. The CDR3 sequence is 14 residues long. V shed 2 bases and J shed 6 bases, with 11 bases lying between them. Per the germline V gene, CDR1 is SGHDN and CDR2 is FVKESK. In DNA, the CDR3 is TGTGCCAGCAGCCAACTTTGGGGTAGCAATGAGCAGTTCTTC. Amino acids: CASSQLWGSNEQFF.

This clonotype was observed a few times. The genes are TRBV7-9 and TRBJ1-1; no clear D. The CDR3 contains 13 residues. Germline V gene data show CDR1 as SEHNR and CDR2 as FQNEAQ (reference sequence). The V end lost 4 bases, the J end lost 0 bases, and 6 bases lay between the germline ends. This CDR3 is CASSSAVNTEAFF. The CDR3 DNA sequence: TGTGCCAGCAGCTCCGCGGTGAACACTGAAGCTTTCTTT.